This is a list of T cell receptor beta chains from one sample in a study of T-cell reconstitution after alpha-beta-depleted transplantation in children. TCRdb reanalysed the PCR reads using MiXCR and keeps one entry per CDR3 protein. This sample has tens of thousands of distinct CDR3 sequences, with 6.3% found just once. The sequencing used PBMCs, mostly from graft donor cells, collected 180 days after TCRalphabeta/CD19-depleted stem cell transplant. The receptors originated from a male patient between 5 and 17 years old who had a stem cell transplant for acute myeloid leukemia, so the T cells may come from the graft donor. CDR3s include the opening cysteine and the closing phenylalanine or tryptophan. Fields, in order: V gene, J gene, CDR3 length, D gene, clone size, CDR3 protein, CDR3 DNA. A D gene is named only where the DNA matches it firmly. Each size is how often the clone was seen (once, few, many) or a class if it is expanded.

>TRBV5-1|TRBJ2-1|15|.|many
CASSLIRSGNNEQFF
TGCGCCAGCAGCTTGATACGGTCTGGCAACAATGAGCAGTTCTTC
>TRBV7-8|TRBJ2-1|14|TRBD1|many
CASRQGVSYNEQFF
TGTGCCAGCAGACAGGGGGTTTCCTACAATGAGCAGTTCTTC
>TRBV5-4|TRBJ2-1|14|.|few
CASSAEVKEHEQFF
TGTGCCAGCAGCGCCGAGGTTAAGGAACATGAGCAGTTCTTC
>TRBV6-2/TRBV6-3|TRBJ1-1|14|.|medium-sized
CASRPDRLNTEAFF
TGTGCCAGCAGGCCGGACAGACTGAACACTGAAGCTTTCTTT
>TRBV19|TRBJ1-5|13|TRBD1|many
CASSTDRNQPQHF
TGTGCCAGTAGTACGGACAGGAATCAGCCCCAGCATTTT
>TRBV7-2|TRBJ2-7|16|.|many
CASDLFGGGRMDEQYF
TGTGCCAGCGACCTCTTTGGTGGTGGCAGAATGGACGAGCAGTACTTC
>TRBV11-2|TRBJ2-7|16|TRBD1|many
CASSKLTGTGAYEQYF
TGTGCCAGCAGTAAACTTACCGGGACAGGGGCCTACGAGCAGTACTTC
>TRBV12-3/TRBV12-4|TRBJ2-7|15|.|many
CASSRPSGGGGEQYF
TGTGCCAGCAGTCGGCCAAGCGGAGGGGGGGGGGAGCAGTACTTC
>TRBV3-1|TRBJ1-2|15|.|many
CASSQDIGGNYGYTF
TGTGCCAGCAGCCAAGATATTGGGGGAAACTATGGCTACACCTTC
>TRBV7-8|TRBJ2-1|16|TRBD1|many
CASSLRYRGQYNEQFF
TGTGCCAGCAGCTTAAGGTACAGGGGGCAATACAATGAGCAGTTCTTC
>TRBV29-1|TRBJ1-1|13|TRBD1|many
CSVGGTDGTEAFF
TGCAGCGTTGGGGGGACAGATGGCACTGAAGCTTTCTTT